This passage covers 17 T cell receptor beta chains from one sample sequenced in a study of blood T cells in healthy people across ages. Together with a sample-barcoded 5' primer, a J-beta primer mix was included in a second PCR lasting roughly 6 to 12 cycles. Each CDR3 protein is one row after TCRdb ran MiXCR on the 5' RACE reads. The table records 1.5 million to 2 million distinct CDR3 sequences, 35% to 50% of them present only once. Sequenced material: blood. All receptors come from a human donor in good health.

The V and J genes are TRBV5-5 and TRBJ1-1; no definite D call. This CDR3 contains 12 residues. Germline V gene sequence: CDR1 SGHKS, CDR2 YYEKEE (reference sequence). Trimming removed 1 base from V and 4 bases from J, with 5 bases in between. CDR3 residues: CASSLSLTEAFF. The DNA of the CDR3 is TGTGCCAGCAGCTTGTCACTCACTGAAGCTTTCTTT. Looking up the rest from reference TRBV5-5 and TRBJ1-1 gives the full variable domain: DAGVTQSPTHLIKTRGQQVTLRCSPISGHKSVSWYQQVLGQGPQFIFQYYEKEERGRGNFPDRFSARQFPNYSSELNVNALLLGDSALYLCASSLSLTEAFFGQGTRLTVV.

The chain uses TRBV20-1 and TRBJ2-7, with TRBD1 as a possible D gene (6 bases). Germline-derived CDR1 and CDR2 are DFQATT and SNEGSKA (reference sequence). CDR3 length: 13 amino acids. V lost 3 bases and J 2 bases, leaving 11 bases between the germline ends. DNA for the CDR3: TGCAGTGCTAGGCCGGACAGCGCCTACGAGCAGTACTTC. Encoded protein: CSARPDSAYEQYF.

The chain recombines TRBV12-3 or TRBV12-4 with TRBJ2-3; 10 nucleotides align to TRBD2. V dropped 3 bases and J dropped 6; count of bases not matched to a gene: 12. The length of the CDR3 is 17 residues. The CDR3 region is CASSFSSSGGIGDTQYF. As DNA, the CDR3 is TGTGCCAGCAGTTTTTCTTCTAGCGGGGGAATTGGTGATACGCAGTATTTT.

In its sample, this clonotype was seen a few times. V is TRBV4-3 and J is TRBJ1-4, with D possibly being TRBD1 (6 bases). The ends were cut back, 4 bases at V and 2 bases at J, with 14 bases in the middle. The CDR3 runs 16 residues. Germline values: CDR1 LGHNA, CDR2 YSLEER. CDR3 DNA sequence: TGCGCCAGCAGCCCCCGCCCAGGGGTGACTAATGAAAAACTGTTTTTT. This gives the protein CASSPRPGVTNEKLFF.

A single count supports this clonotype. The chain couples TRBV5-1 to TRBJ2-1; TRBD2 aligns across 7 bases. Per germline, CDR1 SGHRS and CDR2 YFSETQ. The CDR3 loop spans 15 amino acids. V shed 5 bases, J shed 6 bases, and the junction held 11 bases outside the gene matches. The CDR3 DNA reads TGCGCCAGCAGACACTCCGGGACGGGGGGCAATGAGCAGTTCTTC. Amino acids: CASRHSGTGGNEQFF. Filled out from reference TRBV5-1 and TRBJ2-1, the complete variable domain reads KAGVTQTPRYLIKTRGQQVTLSCSPISGHRSVSWYQQTPGQGLQFLFEYFSETQRNKGNFPGRFSGRQFSNSRSEMNVSTLELGDSALYLCASRHSGTGGNEQFFGPGTRLTVL.

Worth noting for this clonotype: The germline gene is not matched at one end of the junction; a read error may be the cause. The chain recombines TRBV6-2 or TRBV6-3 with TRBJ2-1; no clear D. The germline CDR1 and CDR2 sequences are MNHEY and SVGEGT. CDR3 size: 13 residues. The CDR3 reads CAGSHRLTNEQFF. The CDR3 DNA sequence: TGTGCCGGCAGCCATCGGCTAACCAATGAGCAGTTCTTC.

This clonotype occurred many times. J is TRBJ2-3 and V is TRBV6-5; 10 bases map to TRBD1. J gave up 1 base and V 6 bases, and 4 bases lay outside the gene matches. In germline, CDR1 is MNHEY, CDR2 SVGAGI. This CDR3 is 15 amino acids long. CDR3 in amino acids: CASSWDRGGTDTQYF. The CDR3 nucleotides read TGTGCCAGCAGCTGGGACAGGGGTGGCACAGATACGCAGTATTTT.

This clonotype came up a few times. The CDR3 here is CASSRDAGSAVRETQYF. The CDR3 nucleotides are TGTGCCAGCAGCCGGGATGCGGGTAGTGCGGTGCGGGAGACCCAGTACTTC. This chain links TRBV5-4 with TRBJ2-5, with TRBD2 as a possible D gene (5 bases). CDR1 is SGHNT and CDR2 is YYREEE in the germline V gene (reference sequence). Trimming pared 4 bases from V and 5 bases from J, leaving 24 bases between. This CDR3 spans 17 amino acids.

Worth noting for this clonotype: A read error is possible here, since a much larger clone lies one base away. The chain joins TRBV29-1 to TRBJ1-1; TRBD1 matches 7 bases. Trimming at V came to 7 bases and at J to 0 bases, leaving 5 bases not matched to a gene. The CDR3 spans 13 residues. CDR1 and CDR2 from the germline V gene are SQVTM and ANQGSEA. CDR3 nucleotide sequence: TGCAGCGCCAGGGGGACAGTGAACACTGAAGCTTTCTTT. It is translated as CSARGTVNTEAFF.

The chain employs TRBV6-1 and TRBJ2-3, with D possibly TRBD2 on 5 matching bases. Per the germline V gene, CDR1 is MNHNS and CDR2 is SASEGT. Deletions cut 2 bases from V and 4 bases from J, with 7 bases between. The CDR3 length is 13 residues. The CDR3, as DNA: TGTGCCAGCAGTGAACGGGGAGCAGATACGCAGTATTTT. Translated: CASSERGADTQYF.

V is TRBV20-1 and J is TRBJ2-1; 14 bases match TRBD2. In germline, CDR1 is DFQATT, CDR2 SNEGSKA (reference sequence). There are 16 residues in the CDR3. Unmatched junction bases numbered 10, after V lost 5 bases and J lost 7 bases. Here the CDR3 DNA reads TGCAGTGCTCTACGACTAGCGGGGGGGCCAAGGAATGAGCAGTTCTTC. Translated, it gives CSALRLAGGPRNEQFF.

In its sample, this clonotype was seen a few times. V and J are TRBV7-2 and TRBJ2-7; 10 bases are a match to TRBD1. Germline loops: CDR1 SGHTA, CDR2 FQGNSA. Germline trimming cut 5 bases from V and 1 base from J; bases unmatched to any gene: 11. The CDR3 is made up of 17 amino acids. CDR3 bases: TGTGCCAGCAGCCTGACACGGGGGACAGGGGTGTCCTACGAGCAGTACTTC. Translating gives CASSLTRGTGVSYEQYF. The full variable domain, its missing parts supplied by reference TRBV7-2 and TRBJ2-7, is GAGVSQSPSNKVTEKGKDVELRCDPISGHTALYWYRQSLGQGLEFLIYFQGNSAPDKSGLPSDRFSAERTGGSVSTLTIQRTQQEDSAVYLCASSLTRGTGVSYEQYFGPGTRLTVT.

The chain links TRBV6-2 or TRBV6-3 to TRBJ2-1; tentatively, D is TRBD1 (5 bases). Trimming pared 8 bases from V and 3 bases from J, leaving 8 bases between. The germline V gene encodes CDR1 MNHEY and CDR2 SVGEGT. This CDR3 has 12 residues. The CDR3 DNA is TGTGCCAGCCTCAGGGTCTACAATGAGCAGTTCTTC. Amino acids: CASLRVYNEQFF.

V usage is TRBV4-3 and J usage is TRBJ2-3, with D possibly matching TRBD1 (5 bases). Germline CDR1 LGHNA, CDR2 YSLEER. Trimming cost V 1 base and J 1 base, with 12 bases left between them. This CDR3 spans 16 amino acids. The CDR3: CASSQVNPTGTDTQYF. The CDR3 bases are TGCGCCAGCAGCCAAGTTAATCCGACAGGCACAGATACGCAGTATTTT.

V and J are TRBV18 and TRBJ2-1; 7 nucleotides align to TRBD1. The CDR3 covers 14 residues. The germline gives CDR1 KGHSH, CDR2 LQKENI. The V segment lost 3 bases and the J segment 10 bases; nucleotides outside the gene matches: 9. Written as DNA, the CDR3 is TGTGCCAGCTCACCCAACAACAGGGGTTTAGAGCAGTTCTTC. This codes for CASSPNNRGLEQFF.

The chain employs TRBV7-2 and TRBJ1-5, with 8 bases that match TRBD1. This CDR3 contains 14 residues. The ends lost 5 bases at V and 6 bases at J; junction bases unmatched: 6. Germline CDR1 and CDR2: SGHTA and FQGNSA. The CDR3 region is CASSPRQGLQPQHF. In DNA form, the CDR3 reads TGTGCCAGCAGCCCTCGACAGGGGCTTCAGCCCCAGCATTTT.

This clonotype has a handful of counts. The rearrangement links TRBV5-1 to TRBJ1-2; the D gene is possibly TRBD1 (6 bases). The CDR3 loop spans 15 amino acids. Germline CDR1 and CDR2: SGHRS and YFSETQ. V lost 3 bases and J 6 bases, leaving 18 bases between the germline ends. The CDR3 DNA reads TGCGCCAGCAGCTACAAAGGGGGAACAGTGGATGGCTACACCTTC. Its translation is CASSYKGGTVDGYTF.